Listed here are 22 T cell receptor beta chains from one sample, sequenced in a study of beta chain features in type 1 diabetes (dated by TCRdb to 2017 to 2018). Overall study results and their limits: A moderate but significant shortening of TCRB CDR3 length was observed in type 1 diabetes patients in all four CD4+ subsets.

Libraries came from the immunoSEQ multiplex PCR assay. The entire amount of isolated RNA was reverse transcribed using the High Capacity cDNA Reverse Transcription Kit, so the sequenced TCRB transcripts were expressed ones. Not all clones reach the TCRdb copy of this immuneACCESS table, which keeps in-frame sequences only. Checked studies attribute under half of the gap to unresolved V genes and leave the rest unexplained. A total of more than 250,000 clones appear in this sample, 24% of them only once. The ten largest clones add up to around 0.011% of the sample. These receptors are not linked to any known antigen. Material for sequencing was naive CD4+ T cells from blood. This specimen's cell subset or site label, per the study, means: true naive CD4+ T cells. These receptors came from a woman in her 30s with type 1 diabetes.

This clone showed up just a few times. The chain links TRBV28 to TRBJ1-1; 8 bases fit TRBD1. The junction had 10 bases not matched to a gene; V was cut back by 6 bases and J by 10 bases. This CDR3 has 13 residues. Germline values: CDR1 MDHEN, CDR2 SYDVKM. The DNA of the CDR3 is TGTGCCAGCAGCCGGACAGGGCGCGAGTCAGCTTTCTTT. It translates to CASSRTGRESAFF.

The chain has TRBV29-1 and TRBJ2-5; the D is unclear. CDR1 SQVTM and CDR2 ANQGSEA come from the germline V gene. The CDR3 is 11 amino acids. Trimming removed 1 base at V and 8 bases at J, with 8 bases between. The CDR3 spells CSVEVLRTQYF. The CDR3 DNA reads TGCAGCGTTGAAGTTCTAAGAACCCAGTACTTC.

The V gene is TRBV30, the J gene TRBJ1-2; the D gene is possibly TRBD1 (6 bases). Germline loops: CDR1 GTSNPN, CDR2 SVGIG (reference sequence). V dropped 6 bases and J dropped 3 bases, with 17 bases sitting between them. The CDR3 is 14 amino acids. The CDR3 reads CACQGYPVDYGYTF. For the CDR3, the DNA is TGTGCCTGCCAGGGGTACCCAGTCGACTATGGCTACACCTTC. The full variable domain, with the rest looked up from reference TRBV30 and TRBJ1-2, is SQTIHQWPATLVQPVGSPLSLECTVEGTSNPNLYWYRQAAGRGLQLLFYSVGIGQISSEVPQNLSASRPQDRQFILSSKKLLLSDSGFYLCACQGYPVDYGYTFGSGTRLTVV.

The rearrangement uses TRBV30 and TRBJ1-1; D possibly corresponds to TRBD1 (6 bases). Germline loops: CDR1 GTSNPN, CDR2 SVGIG (reference sequence). Trimming removed 8 bases from V and 2 bases from J, with 21 bases in between. The CDR3 spans 15 residues. CDR3 sequence reads: CAGNGGARINTEAFF. The CDR3 bases are TGTGCCGGGAACGGGGGGGCGCGAATCAACACTGAAGCTTTCTTT.

V is TRBV2 and J is TRBJ2-6; D gene unclear. The CDR3 is made up of 15 amino acids. The germline V gene has CDR1 SNHLY and CDR2 FYNNEI. Trimming stripped 6 bases from V and 4 bases from J, with 13 bases between. The DNA of the CDR3 is TGTGCCAGCAGCTTAACTTGGTCCGGGGCCAACGTCCTGACTTTC. Its translation: CASSLTWSGANVLTF.

This clone turned up a few times. J is TRBJ1-5 and V is TRBV5-6, with TRBD1 identical over 10 bases. After removal of 4 bases from V and 12 bases from J, the junction contained 4 bases not matched to a gene. The CDR3 is 12 residues long. The germline CDR1 and CDR2 sequences are SGHDT and YYEEEE. CDR3 protein: CASSGQGEDQHF. The CDR3 bases are TGTGCCAGCAGCGGACAGGGGGAAGACCAGCATTTT.

The chain links TRBV7-3 to TRBJ1-1, with TRBD1 matching over 7 bases. V dropped 5 bases and J dropped 4; count of bases not matched to a gene: 4. The CDR3 sequence is 13 residues long. The germline V gene has CDR1 SGHTA and CDR2 FQGTGA. CDR3: CASSTRGTTEAFF. For the CDR3, the DNA is TGTGCCAGCAGCACCAGGGGGACCACTGAAGCTTTCTTT.

This clone appeared a few times. This rearrangement joins TRBV30 to TRBJ2-1; D is unclear. Germline-derived CDR1 and CDR2 are GTSNPN and SVGIG (reference sequence). This CDR3 contains 13 residues. V lost 0 bases and J lost 4, with 7 bases in between. CDR3 loop: CAWSVKEYNEQFF. CDR3 bases: TGTGCCTGGAGTGTAAAAGAGTACAATGAGCAGTTCTTC.

V and J are TRBV7-2 and TRBJ2-7; D is possibly TRBD2 (5 bases). Trimming cost V 1 base and J 3 bases, with 13 bases left between them. This CDR3 has 15 residues. Germline CDR1 is SGHTA and CDR2 is FQGNSA. The chain's CDR3 is CASSLVLTRGYEQYF. The CDR3 DNA reads as TGTGCCAGCAGCTTAGTTTTGACCCGGGGCTACGAGCAGTACTTC.

This clone has more than one count but fewer than ten. The genes are TRBV7-3 and TRBJ1-1; TRBD1 matches 11 bases. The trim removed 0 bases at V and 4 bases at J, leaving 1 base unmatched. The germline V gene encodes CDR1 SGHTA and CDR2 FQGTGA. The CDR3 totals 15 residues. As DNA, the CDR3 is TGTGCCAGCAGCTTAACCGGGACAGGGGGCACTGAAGCTTTCTTT. Residues: CASSLTGTGGTEAFF. Supplemented by reference TRBV7-3 and TRBJ1-1, the full variable domain reads GAGVSQTPSNKVTEKGKYVELRCDPISGHTALYWYRQSLGQGPEFLIYFQGTGAADDSGLPNDRFFAVRPEGSVSTLKIQRTERGDSAVYLCASSLTGTGGTEAFFGQGTRLTVV.

This clone occurred a few times. J is TRBJ1-1 and V is TRBV2; possible D gene TRBD1, 5 bases. Trimming cost V 0 bases and J 4 bases, with 9 bases left between them. The germline V gene encodes CDR1 SNHLY and CDR2 FYNNEI. CDR3 size: 14 residues. The CDR3 sequence: CASSEALGGTEAFF. The CDR3 DNA reads TGTGCCAGCAGTGAAGCGTTGGGGGGCACTGAAGCTTTCTTT.

This clone was seen a few times. The chain joins TRBV9 to TRBJ1-2; D remains unclear. The length of the CDR3 is 13 residues. Trimming removed 2 bases at V and 8 bases at J, with 13 bases between. In germline, CDR1 is SGDLS, CDR2 YYNGEE. CDR3 amino acids: CASSVHTTGGYTF. CDR3 DNA sequence: TGTGCCAGCAGCGTTCACACGACTGGGGGCTACACCTTC.

The genes are TRBV11-3 and TRBJ1-1, with D unclear. Per the germline V gene, CDR1 is SGHNT and CDR2 is YENEEA. This CDR3 is built from 12 residues. Trimming cost V 4 bases and J 11 bases, with 14 bases left between them. CDR3 DNA sequence: TGTGCCAGCAGCTGGCGGGAGTCTTTGGCTTTCTTT. It codes for CASSWRESLAFF. The variable domain in full, completed from reference TRBV11-3 and TRBJ1-1, reads EAGVVQSPRYKIIEKKQPVAFWCNPISGHNTLYWYLQNLGQGPELLIRYENEEAVDDSQLPKDRFSAERLKGVDSTLKIQPAELGDSAVYLCASSWRESLAFFGQGTRLTVV.

This clone showed up just a few times. The chain couples TRBV13 to TRBJ2-5; 9 nucleotides agree with TRBD1. This CDR3 has 14 residues. The trim removed 5 bases at V and 2 bases at J, leaving 3 bases unmatched. Per the germline V gene, CDR1 is PRHDT and CDR2 is FYEKMQ (reference sequence). CDR3 region: CASSLDRGQETQYF. The DNA of the CDR3 is TGTGCCAGCAGCCTGGACAGGGGACAAGAGACCCAGTACTTC.

This clone occurred once. The chain combines TRBV4-1 with TRBJ1-2; perhaps TRBD1 as D (5 bases). V was clipped by 0 bases and J by 1 base, with 15 bases between them. This CDR3 has 17 residues. Germline-derived CDR1 and CDR2 are MGHRA and YSYEKL. CDR3 sequence (DNA): TGCGCCAGCAGCCAAGACCCAACGGGGGAAGGTAACTATGGCTACACCTTC. The encoded protein is CASSQDPTGEGNYGYTF.

The chain employs TRBV29-1 and TRBJ2-3; TRBD2 matches 10 bases. The germline gives CDR1 SQVTM, CDR2 ANQGSEA. The trim removed 5 bases at V and 5 bases at J, leaving 7 bases unmatched. The CDR3 extends over 14 amino acids. The CDR3 DNA reads TGCAGCGTTCCGGCTAGCGGGAGTTTAGATACGCAGTATTTT. As protein: CSVPASGSLDTQYF.

The chain couples TRBV4-1 to TRBJ1-1, with 9 bases matching TRBD1. The CDR3 is 16 amino acids. The V and J ends lost 2 bases and 5 bases, in that order; junction bases with no gene match: 9. Germline V gene data show CDR1 as MGHRA and CDR2 as YSYEKL. Here the CDR3 reads CASSQPGTGWSTEAFF. Written as DNA, the CDR3 is TGCGCCAGCAGCCAACCCGGGACAGGGTGGAGTACTGAAGCTTTCTTT.

The chain uses TRBV6-4 and TRBJ1-1; no clear D gene. Trimming took off 6 bases at V and 0 bases at J, with 8 bases between the two ends. The CDR3 runs 13 residues. Germline V gives CDR1 MRHNA, CDR2 SNTAGT. The CDR3 sequence: CASRYGVNTEAFF. Here the CDR3 DNA reads TGTGCCAGCAGATACGGGGTGAACACTGAAGCTTTCTTT.

The rearrangement uses TRBV4-1 and TRBJ2-6; TRBD2 is a possible D gene (6 bases). CDR1 and CDR2 (germline): MGHRA, YSYEKL. The CDR3 covers 19 residues. V was cut by 4 bases and J by 4 bases, with 23 bases left in between. The CDR3 region has the DNA TGCGCCAGCAGCCGCCTCCCGGGGGACTTCACGACCGGGGCCAACGTCCTGACTTTC. It specifies CASSRLPGDFTTGANVLTF.

This clone came up a few times. The J gene is TRBJ1-5, the V gene TRBV18; 7 nucleotides match TRBD1. The CDR3 spans 15 residues. V lost 2 bases, J lost 6 bases, and 7 bases stayed unmatched. CDR1 is KGHSH and CDR2 is LQKENI in the germline V gene. Here the CDR3 reads CASSPRQGRFQPQHF. CDR3 in DNA: TGTGCCAGCTCACCAAGACAGGGCAGGTTTCAGCCCCAGCATTTT.

V usage is TRBV7-2 and J usage is TRBJ1-2; 11 positions agree with TRBD1. V gave up 4 bases and J gave up 12 bases; unmatched junction bases: 10. The CDR3 loop spans 14 amino acids. From germline, CDR1 is SGHTA and CDR2 FQGNSA. The CDR3 DNA is TGTGCCAGCAGCTGGTCCCCGGGACAGGGGGGGGACACCTTC. This encodes CASSWSPGQGGDTF.

This clone was found a few times. This chain uses TRBV7-9 with TRBJ2-3; D not certain. Looked up from germline, CDR1 is SEHNR and CDR2 is FQNEAQ (reference sequence). V was shortened by 5 bases and J by 4 bases, with 4 bases between the two germline ends. CDR3 length equals 11 residues. CDR3 nucleotide sequence: TGTGCCAGCAGCGCAGCAGATACGCAGTATTTT. Translation: CASSAADTQYF.